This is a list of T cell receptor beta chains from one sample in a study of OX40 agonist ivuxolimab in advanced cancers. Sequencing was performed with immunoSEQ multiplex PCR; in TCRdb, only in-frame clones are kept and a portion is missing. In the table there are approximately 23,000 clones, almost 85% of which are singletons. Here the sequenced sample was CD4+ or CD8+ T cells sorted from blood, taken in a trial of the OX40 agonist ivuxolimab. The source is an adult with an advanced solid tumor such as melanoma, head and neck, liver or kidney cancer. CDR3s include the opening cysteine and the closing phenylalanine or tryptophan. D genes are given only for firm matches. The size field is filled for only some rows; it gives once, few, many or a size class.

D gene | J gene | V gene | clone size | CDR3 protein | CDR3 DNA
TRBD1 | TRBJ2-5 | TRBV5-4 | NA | CASSSLTGTGGGETQYF | TGTGCCAGCAGCTCTCTAACCGGGACAGGGGGCGGGGAGACCCAGTACTTC
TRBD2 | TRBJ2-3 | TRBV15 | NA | CATSGWGGDQPGTQYF | TGTGCCACCAGCGGTTGGGGGGGGGACCAACCGGGTACGCAGTATTTT
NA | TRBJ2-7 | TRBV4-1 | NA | CASSARDPSYEQYF | TGCGCCAGCAGCGCACGGGACCCTTCCTACGAGCAGTACTTC
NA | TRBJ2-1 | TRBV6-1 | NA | CASMLGRYNEQFF | TGTGCCAGCATGTTAGGTAGATACAATGAGCAGTTCTTC
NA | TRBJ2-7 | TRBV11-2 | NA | CASSFTGSEQYF | TGTGCCAGCAGCTTCACAGGGTCCGAGCAGTACTTC
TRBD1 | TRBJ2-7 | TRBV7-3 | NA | CASSLTGTGGYEQYF | TGTGCCAGCAGCTTGACCGGGACAGGGGGGTACGAGCAGTACTTC
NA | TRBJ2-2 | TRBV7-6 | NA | CASSPHGVTGELFF | TGTGCCAGCAGCCCCCACGGGGTCACCGGGGAGCTGTTTTTT
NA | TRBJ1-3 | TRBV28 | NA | CASSLDGAAGNTIYF | TGTGCCAGCAGTTTAGATGGGGCAGCGGGAAACACCATATATTTT
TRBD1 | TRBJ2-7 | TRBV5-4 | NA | CASSLTGYAYEQYF | TGCGCCAGCAGCCTGACAGGGTATGCCTACGAGCAGTACTTC
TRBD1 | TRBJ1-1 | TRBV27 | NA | CASSTSVTGGYTEAFF | TGTGCCAGCAGTACCTCGGTGACAGGGGGCTACACTGAAGCTTTCTTT
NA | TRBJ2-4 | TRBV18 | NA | CASSLGLRGQNIQYF | TGTGCCAGCTCACTGGGCCTTCGGGGGCAAAACATTCAGTACTTC
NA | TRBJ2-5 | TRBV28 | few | CASTPIDGEKRETQYF | TGTGCCAGCACCCCTATTGACGGGGAGAAACGAGAGACCCAGTACTTC
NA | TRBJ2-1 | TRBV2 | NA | CASSVGQNSYNEQFF | TGTGCCAGCAGTGTAGGACAGAACTCCTACAATGAGCAGTTCTTC
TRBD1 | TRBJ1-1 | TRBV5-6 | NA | CASSPEGGTGTEAFF | TGTGCCAGCAGCCCCGAAGGGGGCACGGGCACTGAAGCTTTCTTT
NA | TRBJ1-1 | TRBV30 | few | CAWMGGGNTEAFF | TGTGCCTGGATGGGCGGGGGGAACACTGAAGCTTTCTTT
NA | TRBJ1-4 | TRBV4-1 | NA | CASSQEVTEVFF | TGCGCCAGCAGCCAAGAAGTGACCGAGGTGTTTTTT
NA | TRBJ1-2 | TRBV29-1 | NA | CSVAFDYGYTF | TGCAGCGTTGCCTTCGACTATGGCTACACCTTC
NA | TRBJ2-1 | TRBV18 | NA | CASCPLDGGLYNEQFF | TGTGCCAGCTGCCCCTTGGACGGGGGGCTATACAATGAGCAGTTCTTC
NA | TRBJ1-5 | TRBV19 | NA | CASSEEGWIRFEPQHF | TGTGCCAGTAGTGAGGAGGGGTGGATCCGTTTTGAGCCCCAGCATTTT
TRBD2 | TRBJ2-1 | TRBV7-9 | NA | CASSPTSGVMYNEQFF | TGTGCCAGCAGCCCGACTAGCGGGGTTATGTACAATGAGCAGTTCTTC
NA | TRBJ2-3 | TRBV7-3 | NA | CASSRDSIGNTDTQYF | TGTGCCAGCAGCCGCGACAGCATAGGAAACACAGATACGCAGTATTTT
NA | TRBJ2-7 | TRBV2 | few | CAITDEGEQYF | TGTGCCATCACGGATGAGGGCGAGCAGTACTTC
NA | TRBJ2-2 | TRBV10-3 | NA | CAISESMTAGLATGELFF | TGTGCCATCAGTGAGTCTATGACCGCAGGGTTGGCCACCGGGGAGCTGTTTTTT
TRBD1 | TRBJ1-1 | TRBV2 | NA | CASSRTGGGMNTEAFF | TGTGCCAGCAGTAGGACAGGGGGCGGGATGAACACTGAAGCTTTCTTT
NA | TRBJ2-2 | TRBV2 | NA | CASIVNTGELFF | TGTGCCAGCATTGTGAACACCGGGGAGCTGTTTTTT
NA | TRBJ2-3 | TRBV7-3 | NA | CASRGETGDTQYF | TGTGCCAGCAGGGGGGAAACGGGAGATACGCAGTATTTT
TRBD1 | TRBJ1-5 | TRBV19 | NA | CASSGTGVFQPQHF | TGTGCCAGTAGCGGGACAGGAGTTTTTCAGCCCCAGCATTTT
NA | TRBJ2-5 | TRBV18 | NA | CASSPPGRVETQYF | TGTGCCAGCTCACCACCCGGAAGGGTAGAGACCCAGTACTTC
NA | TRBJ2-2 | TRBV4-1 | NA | CASSQKLGVPGELFF | TGCGCCAGCAGCCAAAAACTGGGGGTCCCGGGGGAGCTGTTTTTT
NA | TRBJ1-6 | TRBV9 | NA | CASSGGDNSPLHF | TGTGCCAGCAGTGGAGGGGATAATTCACCCCTCCACTTT
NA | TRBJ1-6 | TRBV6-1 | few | CASSEFGSNSPLHF | TGTGCCAGCAGTGAATTCGGCAGTAATTCACCCCTCCACTTT
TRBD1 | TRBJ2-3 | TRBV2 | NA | CASSEWTGTGTDTQYF | TGTGCCAGCAGTGAATGGACCGGGACAGGCACAGATACGCAGTATTTT
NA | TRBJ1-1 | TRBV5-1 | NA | CASRLYSSDEAFF | TGCGCCAGCCGGCTTTATTCGTCAGACGAAGCTTTCTTT
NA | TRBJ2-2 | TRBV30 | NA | CAVKGPGELFF | TGTGCCGTAAAGGGGCCCGGGGAGCTGTTTTTT
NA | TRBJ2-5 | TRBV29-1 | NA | CSVDNPEGPRGTQYF | TGCAGCGTTGATAACCCGGAGGGGCCTCGGGGGACCCAGTACTTC
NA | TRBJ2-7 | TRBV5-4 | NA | CASSGKGAPYEQYF | TGTGCCAGCAGTGGGAAAGGGGCCCCCTACGAGCAGTACTTC
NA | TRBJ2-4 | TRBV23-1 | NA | CASSQSNEGRAKNIQYF | TGCGCCAGCAGTCAATCGAATGAGGGGAGGGCCAAAAACATTCAGTACTTC
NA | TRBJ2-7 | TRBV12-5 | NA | CASGLVGLEQYF | TGTGCTAGTGGTTTGGTAGGCCTGGAGCAGTACTTC
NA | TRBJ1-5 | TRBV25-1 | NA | CASSENLPPGNQPQHF | TGTGCCAGCAGTGAAAATCTGCCTCCGGGAAATCAGCCCCAGCATTTT
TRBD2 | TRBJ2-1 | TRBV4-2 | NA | CASSQGYLAGGYNEQFF | TGTGCCAGCAGCCAAGGGTATCTAGCGGGGGGGTACAATGAGCAGTTCTTC
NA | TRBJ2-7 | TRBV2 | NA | CASSEISGHEQYF | TGTGCCAGCAGTGAAATATCGGGCCACGAGCAGTACTTC
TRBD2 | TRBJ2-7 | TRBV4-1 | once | CASSPTGTTYEQYF | TGCGCCAGCAGCCCAACCGGGACTACCTACGAGCAGTACTTC
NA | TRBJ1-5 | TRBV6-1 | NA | CASSLSGNTQPQHF | TGTGCCAGCAGTTTGTCAGGGAACACCCAGCCCCAGCATTTT
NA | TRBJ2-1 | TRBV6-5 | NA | CASSYSDHEQFF | TGTGCCAGCAGTTACTCAGATCATGAGCAGTTCTTC
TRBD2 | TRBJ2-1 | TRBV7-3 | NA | CASSISGGPYNEQFF | TGTGCCAGCAGCATCAGCGGGGGGCCATACAATGAGCAGTTCTTC
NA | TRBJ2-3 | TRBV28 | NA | CASSFSGDTDTQYF | TGTGCCAGCAGTTTCTCTGGGGACACAGATACGCAGTATTTT
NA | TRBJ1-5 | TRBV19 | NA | CASSMGSYSNQPQHF | TGTGCCAGTAGTATGGGCAGCTATAGCAATCAGCCCCAGCATTTT
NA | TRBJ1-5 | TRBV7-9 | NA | CASSSGRGDQPQHF | TGTGCCAGCAGCTCGGGCAGGGGCGATCAGCCCCAGCATTTT
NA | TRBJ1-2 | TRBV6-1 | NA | CASSHKTGGFYGYTF | TGTGCCAGCAGTCATAAAACGGGGGGTTTCTATGGCTACACCTTC
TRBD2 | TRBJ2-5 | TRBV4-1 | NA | CASSQDPSGGAWETQYF | TGCGCCAGCAGCCAAGATCCCAGCGGGGGGGCGTGGGAGACCCAGTACTTC
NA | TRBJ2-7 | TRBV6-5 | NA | CASSSGGEQYF | TGTGCCAGCAGTTCGGGCGGCGAGCAGTACTTC
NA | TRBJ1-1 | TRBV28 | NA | CASSVSGRTEAFF | TGTGCCAGCAGCGTATCAGGAAGAACTGAAGCTTTCTTT
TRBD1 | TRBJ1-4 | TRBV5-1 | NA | CASSGALQSGGGEKLFF | TGCGCCAGCAGCGGAGCCTTACAGTCAGGGGGAGGTGAAAAACTGTTTTTT
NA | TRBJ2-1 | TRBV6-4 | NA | CASSDEGSSYNEQFF | TGTGCCAGCAGTGACGAGGGTAGCTCCTACAATGAGCAGTTCTTC
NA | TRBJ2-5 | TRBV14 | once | CASSSTIQQTQYF | TGTGCCAGCAGCTCCACGATTCAACAGACCCAGTACTTC